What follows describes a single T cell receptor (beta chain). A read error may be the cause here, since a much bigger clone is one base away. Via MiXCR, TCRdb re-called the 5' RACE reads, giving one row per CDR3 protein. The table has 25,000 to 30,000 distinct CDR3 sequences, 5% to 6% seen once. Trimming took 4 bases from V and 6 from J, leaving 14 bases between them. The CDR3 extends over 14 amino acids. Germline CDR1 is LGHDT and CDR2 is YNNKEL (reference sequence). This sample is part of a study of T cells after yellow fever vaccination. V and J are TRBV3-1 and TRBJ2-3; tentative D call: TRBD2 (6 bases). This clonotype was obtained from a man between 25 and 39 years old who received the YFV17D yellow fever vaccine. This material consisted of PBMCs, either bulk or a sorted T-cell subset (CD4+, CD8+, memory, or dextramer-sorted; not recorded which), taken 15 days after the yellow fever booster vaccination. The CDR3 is CASSLSGVSDTQYF. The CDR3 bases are TGTGCCAGCAGCCTCTCGGGGGTCTCGGATACGCAGTATTTT.